This T cell receptor beta chain was sequenced in a study of CD8+CD57+ T cells in acquired aplastic anemia. Study-wide context: When averaged, DNA from sorted CD4+ and CD8+ cells came to 3 to 4 ug. Healthy donors yielded around 11 million CD4+ cell reads on average.

V lost 4 bases to trimming and J lost 1 base; unmatched junction nucleotides: 13. The CDR3 covers 19 residues. Germline lookup yields CDR1 SGHTS and CDR2 YDEGEE. This clonotype was detected ten times or more. Investigators profiled TCR beta VDJ and CDR3 from genomic DNA template. TCRdb fed the reads into MiXCR, producing one record per CDR3 protein. The sample consists of just over 400,000 distinct CDR3 sequences, roughly 64% of them appearing once. The chain couples TRBV5-8 to TRBJ1-5; 11 bases align to TRBD1. The TCR comes from a human donor in good health, serving as a control. Material for sequencing was sorted CD4+, CD8+, or CD8+CD57+ T cells (not recorded which) from PBMCs. The chain's CDR3 is CASSRFGTGGFRSNQPQHF. The CDR3 region has the DNA TGTGCCAGCAGCCGGTTCGGGACAGGGGGGTTTAGGAGCAATCAGCCCCAGCATTTT.